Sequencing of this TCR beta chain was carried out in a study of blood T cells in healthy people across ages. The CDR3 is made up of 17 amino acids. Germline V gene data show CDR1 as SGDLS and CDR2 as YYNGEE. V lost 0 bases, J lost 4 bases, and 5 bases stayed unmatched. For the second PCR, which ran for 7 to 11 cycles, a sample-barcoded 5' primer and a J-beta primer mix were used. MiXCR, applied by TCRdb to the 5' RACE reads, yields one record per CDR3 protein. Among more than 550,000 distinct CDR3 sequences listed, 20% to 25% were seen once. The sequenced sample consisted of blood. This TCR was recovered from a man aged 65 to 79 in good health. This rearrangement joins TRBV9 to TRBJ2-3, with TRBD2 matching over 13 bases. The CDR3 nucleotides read TGTGCCAGCAGCGTAGAGGGACTAGCGGGGTTCGCAGATACGCAGTATTTT. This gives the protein CASSVEGLAGFADTQYF.